A selection of T cell receptor beta chains follows, all from one sample in a study of cytomegalovirus exposure and HLA in healthy donors. Repertoires were generated with immunoSEQ multiplex PCR, while TCRdb's copy carries only in-frame clones and drops some. The sample carries around 110,000 clones, roughly 70% recorded once. Sequenced material: PBMCs. The receptors come from a male donor in good health and CMV-seropositive. CDR3s include the opening cysteine and the closing phenylalanine or tryptophan. The D gene is left open where the match is weak. Some rows have no size entry. The others give once, few or many, or a class for an expanded clone.

CDR3: CASSYHRDRRFF
DNA: TGTGCCAGCAGTTACCACCGGGACAGGAGGTTCTTC
V: TRBV6-6
size: -
D: TRBD1
J: TRBJ2-1

CDR3: CASSETGNYGYTF
DNA: TGTGCCAGTAGCGAGACAGGGAACTATGGCTACACCTTC
V: TRBV19
size: -
D: TRBD1
J: TRBJ1-2

CDR3: CASSQSSGRVYEQYF
DNA: TGTGCCAGCAGTCAATCTAGCGGGAGGGTCTACGAGCAGTACTTC
V: TRBV28
size: -
D: TRBD2
J: TRBJ2-7

CDR3: CSVGGQGAFDTQYF
DNA: TGCAGCGTCGGGGGACAGGGGGCGTTTGATACGCAGTATTTT
V: TRBV29-1
size: -
D: TRBD1
J: TRBJ2-3

CDR3: CASSLRSGANTGELFF
DNA: TGTGCTAGCAGCTTGCGTAGCGGGGCAAACACCGGGGAGCTGTTTTTT
V: TRBV7-7
size: -
D: TRBD2
J: TRBJ2-2

CDR3: CASSYGQGAYGYTF
DNA: TGTGCCAGCTCATACGGACAGGGTGCTTATGGCTACACCTTC
V: TRBV18
size: -
D: TRBD1
J: TRBJ1-2

CDR3: CASSQARQGASTDTQYF
DNA: TGCGCCAGCAGCCAGGCTCGACAGGGGGCTAGCACAGATACGCAGTATTTT
V: TRBV4-1
size: once
D: TRBD1
J: TRBJ2-3

CDR3: CASSLNSGTGGTEAFF
DNA: TGTGCCAGCTCACTTAATTCCGGGACAGGGGGCACTGAAGCTTTCTTT
V: TRBV18
size: -
D: TRBD1
J: TRBJ1-1

CDR3: CASSPESWTLATNEKLFF
DNA: TGTGCCAGCAGCCCCGAATCCTGGACACTTGCAACTAATGAAAAACTGTTTTTT
V: TRBV11-2
size: -
D: -
J: TRBJ1-4

CDR3: CASSVVDSPGQETQYF
DNA: TGTGCCAGCAGCGTAGTTGACTCCCCGGGGCAAGAGACCCAGTACTTC
V: TRBV9
size: -
D: -
J: TRBJ2-5

CDR3: CAWSPQGNQPQNF
DNA: TGTGCCTGGAGTCCCCAGGGCAATCAGCCCCAGAATTTT
V: TRBV30
size: few
D: -
J: TRBJ1-5

CDR3: CASSSPAGGDKNIQYF
DNA: TGTGCCAGCAGTTCCCCAGCGGGAGGGGACAAAAACATTCAGTACTTC
V: TRBV28
size: -
D: TRBD2
J: TRBJ2-4

CDR3: CASGDSSGNTIYF
DNA: TGTGCTAGTGGGGACAGCTCTGGAAACACCATATATTTT
V: TRBV12-5
size: -
D: -
J: TRBJ1-3

CDR3: CASRGGGQINEKLFF
DNA: TGTGCCAGCAGAGGGGGCGGTCAGATCAATGAAAAACTGTTTTTT
V: TRBV6-5
size: -
D: TRBD1
J: TRBJ1-4

CDR3: CASSLGQNTEAFF
DNA: TGTGCCAGCAGCTTAGGGCAGAACACTGAAGCTTTCTTT
V: TRBV11-3
size: once
D: -
J: TRBJ1-1

CDR3: CASSLGRGTETQYF
DNA: TGCGCCAGCAGCTTGGGGCGGGGGACGGAGACCCAGTACTTC
V: TRBV5-1
size: -
D: TRBD2
J: TRBJ2-5

CDR3: CASSVGVRGRGDTQYF
DNA: TGTGCCAGCAGCGTAGGTGTCAGGGGGCGCGGGGATACGCAGTATTTT
V: TRBV9
size: -
D: TRBD1
J: TRBJ2-3

CDR3: CASSTYRDQPQNF
DNA: TGTGCCAGTAGTACCTACAGGGATCAGCCCCAGAATTTT
V: TRBV19
size: -
D: -
J: TRBJ1-5

CDR3: CASSLTTGGFFTEAFF
DNA: TGTGCCAGCAGCTTAACGACAGGGGGCTTCTTTACTGAAGCTTTCTTT
V: TRBV11-1
size: -
D: TRBD1
J: TRBJ1-1

CDR3: CASSPNQVGSYEQYF
DNA: TGTGCCAGCAGCCCTAACCAGGTGGGCTCCTACGAGCAGTACTTC
V: TRBV13
size: -
D: -
J: TRBJ2-7

CDR3: CASSVIPGQGNYEQYF
DNA: TGTGCCAGCAGCGTTATACCGGGACAGGGCAACTACGAGCAGTACTTC
V: TRBV7-8
size: -
D: TRBD1
J: TRBJ2-7

CDR3: CASSQDFSGGQLSYGYPF
DNA: TGCGCCAGCAGCCAAGATTTCTCAGGGGGACAGCTATCCTATGGCTACCCCTTC
V: TRBV4-3
size: few
D: TRBD1
J: TRBJ1-2

CDR3: CASIHDRAGNTIYF
DNA: TGTGCCAGTATCCACGACAGGGCTGGAAACACCATATATTTT
V: TRBV19
size: -
D: TRBD1
J: TRBJ1-3

CDR3: CASHFQPGERYGYTF
DNA: TGTGCCAGCCATTTTCAACCGGGGGAAAGGTATGGCTACACCTTC
V: TRBV7-9
size: once
D: -
J: TRBJ1-2

CDR3: CATSRDLSETQYF
DNA: TGTGCCACCAGCAGAGATTTGTCGGAGACCCAGTACTTC
V: TRBV15
size: -
D: -
J: TRBJ2-5

CDR3: CASSIGYRQWANQPQHF
DNA: TGTGCCAGTAGTATAGGCTACAGGCAATGGGCTAATCAGCCCCAGCATTTT
V: TRBV19
size: -
D: -
J: TRBJ1-5

CDR3: CASSWSDRGGEQYF
DNA: TGCGCCAGCAGCTGGTCGGACAGGGGAGGTGAGCAGTACTTC
V: TRBV5-1
size: -
D: TRBD1
J: TRBJ2-7

CDR3: CASSLGRAGTYEQYF
DNA: TGTGCCAGCAGCTTAGGTCGGGCGGGGACCTACGAGCAGTACTTC
V: TRBV7-2
size: few
D: -
J: TRBJ2-7

CDR3: CASSLPRRLAGRGNEQFF
DNA: TGTGCCAGCAGCCTACCCCGGCGACTAGCGGGAAGGGGAAATGAGCAGTTCTTC
V: TRBV7-8
size: -
D: TRBD2
J: TRBJ2-1

CDR3: CASSFPTVGRYEQYF
DNA: TGTGCCAGCAGCTTTCCGACAGTGGGGAGGTACGAGCAGTACTTC
V: TRBV7-2
size: -
D: -
J: TRBJ2-7

CDR3: CASSTLSRDRPYF
DNA: TGTGCCAGCAGCACCCTGTCCCGGGACAGGCCGTATTTT
V: TRBV5-4
size: few
D: TRBD1
J: TRBJ2-3

CDR3: CAAGGTLNEKLFF
DNA: TGTGCCGCAGGGGGAACTCTTAATGAAAAACTGTTTTTT
V: TRBV28
size: -
D: TRBD1
J: TRBJ1-4

CDR3: CASSQWSSGVYNEQFF
DNA: TGTGCCAGCAGCCAGTGGTCTAGCGGGGTCTACAATGAGCAGTTCTTC
V: TRBV7-2
size: few
D: TRBD2
J: TRBJ2-1

CDR3: CASQGTGGIYGYTF
DNA: TGTGCCAGTCAAGGGACAGGGGGTATCTATGGCTACACCTTC
V: TRBV19
size: -
D: TRBD1
J: TRBJ1-2

CDR3: CASSDDSLRGYTF
DNA: TGTGCCAGCAGTGACGACAGCCTTAGGGGCTACACCTTC
V: TRBV6-6
size: -
D: -
J: TRBJ1-2

CDR3: CASSLSGGPETQYF
DNA: TGTGCCAGCAGCTTGTCGGGGGGCCCGGAGACCCAGTACTTC
V: TRBV5-4
size: few
D: -
J: TRBJ2-5

CDR3: CASRTQQGGFDF
DNA: TGTGCCAGCAGAACACAACAGGGTGGGTTTGATTTT
V: TRBV28
size: -
D: -
J: TRBJ1-3

CDR3: CASSSTGGRETQYF
DNA: TGTGCCAGCAGCTCGACAGGGGGCAGGGAGACCCAGTACTTC
V: TRBV7-3
size: -
D: TRBD1
J: TRBJ2-5

CDR3: CASSNPRTSRDEQYF
DNA: TGTGCCAGTAGTAATCCGAGGACATCCCGCGACGAGCAGTACTTC
V: TRBV19
size: -
D: -
J: TRBJ2-7

CDR3: CASSPPRTRDNEQFF
DNA: TGTGCCAGCTCACCACCTAGGACTAGGGACAATGAGCAGTTCTTC
V: TRBV18
size: -
D: TRBD2
J: TRBJ2-1

CDR3: CASSQILSGSTFGEQYF
DNA: TGCGCCAGCAGCCAAATCTTGAGCGGGAGTACCTTCGGGGAGCAGTACTTC
V: TRBV4-1
size: -
D: TRBD2
J: TRBJ2-7

CDR3: CASSQEGPDGYGNTIYF
DNA: TGCGCCAGCAGCCAAGAGGGCCCTGATGGATATGGAAACACCATATATTTT
V: TRBV4-3
size: -
D: -
J: TRBJ1-3